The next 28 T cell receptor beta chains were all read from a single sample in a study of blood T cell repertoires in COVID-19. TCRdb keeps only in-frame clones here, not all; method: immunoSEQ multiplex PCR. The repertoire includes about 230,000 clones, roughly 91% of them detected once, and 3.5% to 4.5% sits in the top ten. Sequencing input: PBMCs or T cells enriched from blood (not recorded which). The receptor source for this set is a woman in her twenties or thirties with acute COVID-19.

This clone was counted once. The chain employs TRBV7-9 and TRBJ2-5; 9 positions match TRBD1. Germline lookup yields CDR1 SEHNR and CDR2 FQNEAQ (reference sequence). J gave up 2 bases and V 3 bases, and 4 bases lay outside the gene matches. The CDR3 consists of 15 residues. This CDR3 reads CASSLGDRDQETQYF. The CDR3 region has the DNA TGTGCCAGCAGCTTGGGGGACAGGGATCAAGAGACCCAGTACTTC.

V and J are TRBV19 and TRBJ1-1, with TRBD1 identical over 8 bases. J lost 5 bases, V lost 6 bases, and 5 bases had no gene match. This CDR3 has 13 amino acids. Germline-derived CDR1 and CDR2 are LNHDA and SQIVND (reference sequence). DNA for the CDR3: TGTGCCAGTAGCCTACAGGGGGGAACTGAAGCTTTCTTT. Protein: CASSLQGGTEAFF.

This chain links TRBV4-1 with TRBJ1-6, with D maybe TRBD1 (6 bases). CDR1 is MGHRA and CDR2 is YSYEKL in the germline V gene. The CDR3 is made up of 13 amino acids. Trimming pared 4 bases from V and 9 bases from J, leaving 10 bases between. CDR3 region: CASSLHRVSPLHF. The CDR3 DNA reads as TGCGCCAGCAGCCTCCACAGGGTTTCACCCCTCCACTTT.

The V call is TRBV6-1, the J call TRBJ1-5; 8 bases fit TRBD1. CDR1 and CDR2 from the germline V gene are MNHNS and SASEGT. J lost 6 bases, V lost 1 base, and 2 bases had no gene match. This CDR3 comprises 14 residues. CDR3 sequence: CASSEGTGSQPQHF. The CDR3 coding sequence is TGTGCCAGCAGTGAAGGGACAGGGAGTCAGCCCCAGCATTTT.

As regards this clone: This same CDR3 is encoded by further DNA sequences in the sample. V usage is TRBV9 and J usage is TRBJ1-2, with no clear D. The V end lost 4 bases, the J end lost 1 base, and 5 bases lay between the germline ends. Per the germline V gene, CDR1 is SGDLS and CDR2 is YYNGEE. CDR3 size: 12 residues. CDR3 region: CASSPSNYGYTF. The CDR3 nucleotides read TGTGCCAGCAGCCCTAGTAACTATGGCTACACCTTC.

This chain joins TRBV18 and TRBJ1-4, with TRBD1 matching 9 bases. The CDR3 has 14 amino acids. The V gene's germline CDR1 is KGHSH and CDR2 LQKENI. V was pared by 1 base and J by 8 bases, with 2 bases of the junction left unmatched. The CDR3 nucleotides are TGTGCCAGCTCACCACGGACAGGGGAGGAAAAACTGTTTTTT. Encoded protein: CASSPRTGEEKLFF. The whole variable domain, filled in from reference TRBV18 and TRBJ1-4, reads NAGVMQNPRHLVRRRGQEARLRCSPMKGHSHVYWYRQLPEEGLKFMVYLQKENIIDESGMPKERFSAEFPKEGPSILRIQQVVRGDSAAYFCASSPRTGEEKLFFGSGTQLSVL.

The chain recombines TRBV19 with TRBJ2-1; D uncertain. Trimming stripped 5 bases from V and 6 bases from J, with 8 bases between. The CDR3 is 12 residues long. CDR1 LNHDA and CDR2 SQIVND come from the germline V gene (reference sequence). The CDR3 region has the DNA TGTGCCAGTAGTCTGGCAGGCAATGAGCAGTTCTTC. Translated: CASSLAGNEQFF. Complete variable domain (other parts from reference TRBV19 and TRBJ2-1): DGGITQSPKYLFRKEGQNVTLSCEQNLNHDAMYWYRQDPGQGLRLIYYSQIVNDFQKGDIAEGYSVSREKKESFPLTVTSAQKNPTAFYLCASSLAGNEQFFGPGTRLTVL.

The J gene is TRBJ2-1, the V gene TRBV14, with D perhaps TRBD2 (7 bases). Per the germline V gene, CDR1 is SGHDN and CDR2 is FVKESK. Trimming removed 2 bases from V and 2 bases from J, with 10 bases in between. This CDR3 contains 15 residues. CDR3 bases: TGTGCCAGCAGCCAATCGGGGGGCCCCTACAATGAGCAGTTCTTC. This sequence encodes CASSQSGGPYNEQFF. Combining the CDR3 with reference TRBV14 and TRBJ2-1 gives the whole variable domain EAGVTQFPSHSVIEKGQTVTLRCDPISGHDNLYWYRRVMGKEIKFLLHFVKESKQDESGMPNNRFLAERTGGTYSTLKVQPAELEDSGVYFCASSQSGGPYNEQFFGPGTRLTVL.

CDR3 region: CASSKQGADGYTF. The CDR3 bases are TGTGCCAGCAGTAAACAGGGGGCCGATGGCTACACCTTC. V is TRBV12-3 or TRBV12-4 and J is TRBJ1-2; 9 nucleotides match TRBD1. The CDR3 has 13 amino acids. V was clipped by 5 bases and J by 6 bases; unmatched bases: 4.

The CDR3 DNA follows: TGTGCCAGTAGTTCTAGGACAGGAGCTAACACTGAAGCTTTCTTT. This gives the protein CASSSRTGANTEAFF. The genes are TRBV19 and TRBJ1-1, with 7 bases lining up with TRBD1. Trimming cost V 5 bases and J 2 bases; bases outside gene matches: 8. Germline V lookup: CDR1 LNHDA, CDR2 SQIVND (reference sequence). The CDR3 spans 15 residues.

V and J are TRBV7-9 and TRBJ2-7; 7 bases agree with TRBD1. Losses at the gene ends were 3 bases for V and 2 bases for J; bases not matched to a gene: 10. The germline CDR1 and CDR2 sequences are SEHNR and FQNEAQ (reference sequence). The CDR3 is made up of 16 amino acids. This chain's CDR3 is CASSFRDSKRPYEQYF. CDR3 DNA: TGTGCCAGCAGCTTCCGGGACAGCAAGAGGCCCTACGAGCAGTACTTC.

CDR3 loop: CASSLLSSGNTIYF. The CDR3 DNA reads TGCGCCAGCAGCTTGCTAAGCTCTGGAAACACCATATATTTT. This chain uses TRBV5-1 with TRBJ1-3; the D is unclear. V lost 1 base, J lost 0 bases, and 5 bases lay in between. This CDR3 comprises 14 residues. CDR1 is SGHRS, CDR2 YFSETQ, per germline.

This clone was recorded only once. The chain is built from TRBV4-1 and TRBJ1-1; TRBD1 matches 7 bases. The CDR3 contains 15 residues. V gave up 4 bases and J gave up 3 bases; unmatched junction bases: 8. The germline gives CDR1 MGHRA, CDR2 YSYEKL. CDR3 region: CASSPPGQPYTEAFF. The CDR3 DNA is TGCGCCAGCAGCCCGCCGGGACAGCCCTACACTGAAGCTTTCTTT.

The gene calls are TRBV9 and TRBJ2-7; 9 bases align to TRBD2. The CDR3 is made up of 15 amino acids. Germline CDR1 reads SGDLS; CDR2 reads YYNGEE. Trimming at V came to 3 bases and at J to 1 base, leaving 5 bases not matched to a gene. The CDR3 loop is CASSAEAGGSYEQYF. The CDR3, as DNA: TGTGCCAGCAGCGCCGAAGCGGGGGGTTCCTACGAGCAGTACTTC.

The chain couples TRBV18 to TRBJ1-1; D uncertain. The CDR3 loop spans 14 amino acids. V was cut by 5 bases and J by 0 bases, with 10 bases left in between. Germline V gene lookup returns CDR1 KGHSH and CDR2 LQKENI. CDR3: CASSNRLLNTEAFF. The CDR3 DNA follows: TGTGCCAGCTCAAACCGACTGCTGAACACTGAAGCTTTCTTT. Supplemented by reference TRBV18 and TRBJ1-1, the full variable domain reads NAGVMQNPRHLVRRRGQEARLRCSPMKGHSHVYWYRQLPEEGLKFMVYLQKENIIDESGMPKERFSAEFPKEGPSILRIQQVVRGDSAAYFCASSNRLLNTEAFFGQGTRLTVV.

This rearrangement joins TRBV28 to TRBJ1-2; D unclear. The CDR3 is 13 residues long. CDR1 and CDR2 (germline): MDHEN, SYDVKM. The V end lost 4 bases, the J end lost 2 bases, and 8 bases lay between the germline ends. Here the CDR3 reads CASSSLVNYGYTF. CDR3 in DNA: TGTGCCAGCAGTTCACTGGTAAACTATGGCTACACCTTC.

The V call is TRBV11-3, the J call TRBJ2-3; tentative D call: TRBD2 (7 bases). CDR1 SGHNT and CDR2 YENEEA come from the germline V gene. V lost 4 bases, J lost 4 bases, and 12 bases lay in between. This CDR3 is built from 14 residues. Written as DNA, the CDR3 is TGTGCCAGCAGCTCCCGGGGGGCCGCAGATACGCAGTATTTT. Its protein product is CASSSRGAADTQYF.

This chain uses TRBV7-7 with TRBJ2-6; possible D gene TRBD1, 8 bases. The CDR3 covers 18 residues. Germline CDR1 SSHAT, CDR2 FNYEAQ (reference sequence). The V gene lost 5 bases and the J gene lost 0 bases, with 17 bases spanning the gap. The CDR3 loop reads CASSSGTGPYSGANVLTF. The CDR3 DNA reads TGTGCCAGCAGCAGCGGGACAGGTCCTTACTCTGGGGCCAACGTCCTGACTTTC.

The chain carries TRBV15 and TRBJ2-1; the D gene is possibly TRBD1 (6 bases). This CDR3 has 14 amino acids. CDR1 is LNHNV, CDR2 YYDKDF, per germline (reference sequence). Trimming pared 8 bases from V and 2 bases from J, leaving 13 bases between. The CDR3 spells CATAPRDTYNEQFF. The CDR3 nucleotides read TGTGCCACCGCCCCCCGGGACACCTACAATGAGCAGTTCTTC.

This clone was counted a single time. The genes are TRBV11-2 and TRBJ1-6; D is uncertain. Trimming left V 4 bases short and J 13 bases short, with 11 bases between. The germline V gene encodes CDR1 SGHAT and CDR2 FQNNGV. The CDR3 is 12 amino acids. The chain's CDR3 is CASSSGRAPLHF. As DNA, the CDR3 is TGTGCCAGCAGCTCCGGGAGGGCCCCCCTCCACTTT.

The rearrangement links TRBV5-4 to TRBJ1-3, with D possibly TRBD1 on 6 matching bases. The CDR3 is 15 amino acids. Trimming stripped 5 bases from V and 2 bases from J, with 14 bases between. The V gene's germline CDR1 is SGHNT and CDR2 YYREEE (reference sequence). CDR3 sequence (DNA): TGTGCCAGCAGTCCTGACAGGTCGACTGGAAACACCATATATTTT. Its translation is CASSPDRSTGNTIYF. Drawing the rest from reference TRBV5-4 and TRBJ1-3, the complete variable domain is ETGVTQSPTHLIKTRGQQVTLRCSSQSGHNTVSWYQQALGQGPQFIFQYYREEENGRGNFPPRFSGLQFPNYSSELNVNALELDDSALYLCASSPDRSTGNTIYFGEGSWLTVV.

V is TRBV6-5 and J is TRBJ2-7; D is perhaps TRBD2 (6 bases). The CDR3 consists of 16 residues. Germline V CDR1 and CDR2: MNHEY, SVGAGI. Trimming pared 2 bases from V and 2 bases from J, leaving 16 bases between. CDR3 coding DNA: TGTGCCAGCAGTTACGAGGGGAGGAGAGGGGCCTACGAGCAGTACTTC. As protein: CASSYEGRRGAYEQYF.

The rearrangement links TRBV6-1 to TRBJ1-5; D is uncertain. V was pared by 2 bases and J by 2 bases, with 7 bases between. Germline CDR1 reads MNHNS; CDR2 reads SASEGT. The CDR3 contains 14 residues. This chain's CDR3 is CASSEFAGNQPQHF. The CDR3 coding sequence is TGTGCCAGCAGTGAATTTGCAGGCAATCAGCCCCAGCATTTT.

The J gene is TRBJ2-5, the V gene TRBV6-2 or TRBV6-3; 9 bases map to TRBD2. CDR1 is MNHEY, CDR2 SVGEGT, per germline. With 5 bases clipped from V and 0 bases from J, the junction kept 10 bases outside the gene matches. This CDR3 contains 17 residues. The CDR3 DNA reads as TGTGCCAGCAGTCATCTGCTAGCGGGGACTTACCAAGAGACCCAGTACTTC. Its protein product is CASSHLLAGTYQETQYF.

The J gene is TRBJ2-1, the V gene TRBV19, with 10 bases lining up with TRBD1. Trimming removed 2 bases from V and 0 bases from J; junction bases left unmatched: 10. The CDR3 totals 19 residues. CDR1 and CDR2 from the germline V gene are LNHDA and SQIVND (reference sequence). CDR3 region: CASSIRGTGAISSYNEQFF. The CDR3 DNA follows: TGTGCCAGTAGTATAAGAGGGACAGGGGCGATCTCCTCCTACAATGAGCAGTTCTTC.

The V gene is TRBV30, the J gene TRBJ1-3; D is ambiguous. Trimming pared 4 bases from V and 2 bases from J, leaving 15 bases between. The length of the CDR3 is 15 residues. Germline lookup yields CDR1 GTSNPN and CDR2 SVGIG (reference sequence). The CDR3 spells CAWINPSTAGNTIYF. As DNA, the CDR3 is TGTGCCTGGATAAATCCCTCAACGGCTGGAAACACCATATATTTT. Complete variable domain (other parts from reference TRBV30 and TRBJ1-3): SQTIHQWPATLVQPVGSPLSLECTVEGTSNPNLYWYRQAAGRGLQLLFYSVGIGQISSEVPQNLSASRPQDRQFILSSKKLLLSDSGFYLCAWINPSTAGNTIYFGEGSWLTVV.

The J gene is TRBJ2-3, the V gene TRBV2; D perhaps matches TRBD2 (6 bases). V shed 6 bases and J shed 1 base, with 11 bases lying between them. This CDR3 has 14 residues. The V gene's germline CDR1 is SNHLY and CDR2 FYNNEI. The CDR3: CASSSGRGTDTQYF. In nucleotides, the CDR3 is TGTGCCAGCAGCTCCGGGAGAGGCACAGATACGCAGTATTTT.

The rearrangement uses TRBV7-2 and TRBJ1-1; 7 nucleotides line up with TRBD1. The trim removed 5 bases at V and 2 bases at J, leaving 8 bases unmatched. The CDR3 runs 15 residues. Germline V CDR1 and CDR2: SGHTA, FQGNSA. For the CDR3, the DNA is TGTGCCAGCAGCAAAACTACAGGGGTTAACACTGAAGCTTTCTTT. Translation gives CASSKTTGVNTEAFF. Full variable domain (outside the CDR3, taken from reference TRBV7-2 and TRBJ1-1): GAGVSQSPSNKVTEKGKDVELRCDPISGHTALYWYRQSLGQGLEFLIYFQGNSAPDKSGLPSDRFSAERTGGSVSTLTIQRTQQEDSAVYLCASSKTTGVNTEAFFGQGTRLTVV.